A selection of T cell receptor beta chains follows, all from one sample in a study of T cells in Graves' hyperthyroidism and ophthalmopathy. TCRdb reprocessed the multiplex PCR reads with MiXCR, giving one entry per CDR3 protein. The sample carries around 620,000 distinct CDR3 sequences, about 45% recorded once. Sequenced sample: peripheral blood or thyroid tissue (not recorded which). The source is an adult woman with Graves' disease, either hyperthyroidism or ophthalmopathy (not recorded which). Each CDR3 is given with its conserved first and last residue.

>TRBV6-6|16|TRBJ2-5
CASSHPRPTRRETQYF
>TRBV5-1|16|TRBJ1-1
CASSLMDGGVNTEAFF
>TRBV5-1|14|TRBJ1-2
CASSLTVFNYGYTF
>TRBV13|14|TRBJ1-1
CASSLGRGRAEAFF
>TRBV20-1|16|TRBJ1-2
CSATPPSGNDNYGYTF
>TRBV4-2|13|TRBJ2-7
CASSQVGSGEQYF
>TRBV20-1|11|TRBJ1-1
CSASATSEAFF
>TRBV6-5|15|TRBJ2-5
CASSWSGGSNQPQYF
>TRBV6-4|15|TRBJ1-4
CASSDPQGMNEKLFF
>TRBV10-3|16|TRBJ2-5
CAISAGTGTYQETQYF
>TRBV19|15|TRBJ1-1
CASSGGLGDTRPAFF
>TRBV7-9|13|TRBJ2-7
CASSSRLRDEQYF
>TRBV7-9|15|TRBJ1-1
CASSLWMGTDTEAFF
>TRBV11-2|16|TRBJ1-1
CASSLVGTGPLGEAFF
>TRBV27|13|TRBJ2-7
CASSLNRGNEQYF
>TRBV9|14|TRBJ1-4
CASTRGQGNEKLFF
>TRBV10-3|14|TRBJ2-5
CAIRDSGVMETQYF
>TRBV4-1|15|TRBJ2-7
CASSHRAGSSYEQYF
>TRBV7-2|16|TRBJ2-3
CASSPPRAGLTDTQYF
>TRBV29-1|11|TRBJ1-1
CSLDPTGGAFF
>TRBV20-1|14|TRBJ1-5
CSARDSVKQETQHF
>TRBV2|14|TRBJ1-6
CASSAGTGVKPLHF
>TRBV5-4|12|TRBJ2-7
CATSDRSYEQYF